Sequencing of this TCR beta chain was carried out in a study of tumor-infiltrating lymphocytes in localized non-small cell lung cancer. For the study at large: Resected tumor was paired with non-adjacent uninvolved lung from the same patient.

This CDR3 region has 16 residues. V lost 2 bases and J lost 2, with 12 bases in between. Germline CDR1 is SGHTA and CDR2 is FQGNSA. Assay used: immunoSEQ multiplex PCR; TCRdb lists only in-frame clones, some missing. Found here are approximately 12,000 clones, 55% to 75% of them singletons; the top ten hold 7%. This receptor was taken from a human donor with non-small cell lung cancer. The specimen was lung tumor tissue. This sequence joins TRBV7-2 and TRBJ2-2, with D possibly TRBD1 on 6 matching bases. The CDR3 coding sequence is TGTGCCAGCAGCTTATCGGCAGGGACAAACACCGGGGAGCTGTTTTTT. Translating it yields CASSLSAGTNTGELFF.